These 27 T cell receptor beta chains were all obtained from the same sample, sequenced in a study of blood T cell repertoires in COVID-19. Sequenced by immunoSEQ multiplex PCR; TCRdb stores in-frame clones only, minus some. The table lists roughly 250,000 clones, 80% to 85% of them singletons, with about a sixth in the top ten. Sequenced sample: peripheral blood. The receptors here all came from a person aged 65 to 79 with COVID-19, enrolled during active disease.

V usage is TRBV6-2 or TRBV6-3 and J usage is TRBJ2-1, with D hard to call. The V gene's germline CDR1 is MNHEY and CDR2 SVGEGT. This CDR3 comprises 11 residues. Between the trimmed V and J ends, which lost 5 bases and 9 bases, there was a span of 8 bases. The CDR3 bases are TGTGCCAGCAGTAACCTATTTGAGCAGTTCTTC. It is translated as CASSNLFEQFF.

This clone was seen only once. The chain has TRBV6-1 and TRBJ1-2; TRBD1 aligns across 9 bases. From germline, CDR1 is MNHNS and CDR2 SASEGT. V shed 3 bases, J shed 7 bases, and the junction held 9 bases outside the gene matches. CDR3 length: 15 residues. The DNA for the CDR3 is TGTGCCAGCAGTGAGATGGCCGGGACAGGGCTTGGCTACACCTTC. Translating it yields CASSEMAGTGLGYTF.

V and J are TRBV7-8 and TRBJ2-7, with 7 bases fitting TRBD1. Looked up from germline, CDR1 is SGHVS and CDR2 is FQNEAQ. Unmatched junction bases numbered 3, after V lost 4 bases and J lost 3 bases. The CDR3 length is 13 residues. In nucleotides, the CDR3 is TGTGCCAGCAGCTACAGGGGAATCTACGAGCAGTACTTC. This encodes CASSYRGIYEQYF.

This chain joins TRBV7-2 and TRBJ1-1; the D gene is possibly TRBD1 (5 bases). V gave up 5 bases and J gave up 4 bases, with 11 bases separating them. From germline, CDR1 is SGHTA and CDR2 FQGNSA. The CDR3 length is 13 residues. The CDR3 spells CASSRPGVTEAFF. The CDR3 DNA reads TGTGCCAGCAGCCGGCCGGGGGTCACTGAAGCTTTCTTT.

The V call is TRBV14, the J call TRBJ2-5; tentatively, D is TRBD1 (7 bases). This CDR3 region has 16 residues. Germline-derived CDR1 and CDR2 are SGHDN and FVKESK. V was pared by 6 bases and J by 3 bases, with 20 bases between. CDR3 sequence reads: CASSRRGRTLKETQYF. The DNA of the CDR3 is TGTGCCAGCAGTCGCAGGGGGAGGACTCTTAAAGAGACCCAGTACTTC.

The gene calls are TRBV10-2 and TRBJ2-1; 8 bases line up with TRBD1. The junction had 4 bases not matched to a gene; V was cut back by 6 bases and J by 0 bases. This CDR3 spans 15 amino acids. Germline V CDR1 and CDR2: WSHSY, SAAADI. The CDR3 here is CASREDRASYNEQFF. The DNA of the CDR3 is TGCGCCAGCAGGGAGGACAGGGCCTCCTACAATGAGCAGTTCTTC.

The sample holds a few counts of this clone. The chain carries TRBV7-2 and TRBJ2-7, with a possible D match to TRBD1 (5 bases). The CDR3 length is 14 residues. Trimming shortened V by 5 bases and J by 6 bases, and 17 bases separated the two germline ends. Per the germline V gene, CDR1 is SGHTA and CDR2 is FQGNSA. Written as DNA, the CDR3 is TGTGCCAGCAGCCCCCTATCCCAGGGTGGCGAGCAGTACTTC. This gives the protein CASSPLSQGGEQYF.

CDR3 loop: CASGLGTKGGADTQYF. CDR3 bases: TGTGCTAGTGGTTTGGGGACCAAGGGGGGGGCAGATACGCAGTATTTT. This chain uses TRBV12-5 with TRBJ2-3; TRBD2 is a possible D gene (7 bases). The length of the CDR3 is 16 residues. V lost 1 base and J 4 bases, leaving 15 bases between the germline ends. Germline V gene sequence: CDR1 LGHNT, CDR2 FRNRAP. Full variable domain (rest looked up from reference TRBV12-5 and TRBJ2-3): DARVTQTPRHKVTEMGQEVTMRCQPILGHNTVFWYRQTMMQGLELLAYFRNRAPLDDSGMPKDRFSAEMPDATLATLKIQPSEPRDSAVYFCASGLGTKGGADTQYFGPGTRLTVL.

The rearrangement uses TRBV28 and TRBJ2-7, with 12 bases aligning to TRBD2. The germline V gene encodes CDR1 MDHEN and CDR2 SYDVKM. The CDR3 is 16 residues long. Trimming cost V 4 bases and J 4 bases; bases outside gene matches: 8. CDR3 nucleotides: TGTGCCAGCAGTTCCGTCGGACTAGCGGGATCGTACGAGCAGTACTTC. This sequence encodes CASSSVGLAGSYEQYF.

CDR3 region: CASSQGYSQSYEQYF. CDR3 nucleotide sequence: TGCGCCAGCAGCCAAGGGTACAGCCAGTCCTACGAGCAGTACTTC. This chain links TRBV4-3 with TRBJ2-7; D gene uncertain. Germline-derived CDR1 and CDR2 are LGHNA and YSLEER. The germline V and J ends were trimmed by 1 base and 1 base, with 11 bases remaining between them. The length of the CDR3 is 15 residues.

In its sample, this clone was seen once. The chain employs TRBV5-6 and TRBJ2-7, with unresolved D. V lost 1 base and J 1 base, leaving 3 bases between the germline ends. Germline-derived CDR1 and CDR2 are SGHDT and YYEEEE. The CDR3 is 12 residues long. The CDR3 region is CASSLSSYEQYF. In DNA, the CDR3 is TGTGCCAGCAGCTTGTCTTCCTACGAGCAGTACTTC.

The chain is built from TRBV28 and TRBJ1-2, with TRBD1 matching over 9 bases. The length of the CDR3 is 13 residues. Trimming took 6 bases from V and 4 from J; bases not matched to a gene: 3. The germline gives CDR1 MDHEN, CDR2 SYDVKM. The CDR3 spells CASSRGQGYGYTF. The CDR3 nucleotides are TGTGCCAGCAGCAGGGGACAGGGCTATGGCTACACCTTC.

CDR3 loop: CASSLGGLAGTDTQYF. The DNA for the CDR3 is TGTGCCAGCAGCTTGGGCGGACTAGCAGGCACAGATACGCAGTATTTT. The chain recombines TRBV5-5 with TRBJ2-3, with 8 bases identical to TRBD2. With 0 bases clipped from V and 1 base from J, the junction kept 4 bases outside the gene matches. The CDR3 has 16 amino acids. Germline lookup yields CDR1 SGHKS and CDR2 YYEKEE (reference sequence).

V is TRBV5-1 and J is TRBJ2-3; 12 bases are shared with TRBD2. The J segment lost 5 bases and the V segment lost 4 bases, leaving 14 bases of the junction unmatched. Germline V gives CDR1 SGHRS, CDR2 YFSETQ. The CDR3 totals 18 residues. The CDR3, as DNA: TGCGCCAGCAGCAACCAAAATAGACTAGCGGGGGCTATAGATACGCAGTATTTT. Protein: CASSNQNRLAGAIDTQYF.

This chain joins TRBV4-3 and TRBJ2-1; D perhaps matches TRBD1 (5 bases). Germline lookup yields CDR1 LGHNA and CDR2 YSLEER. The CDR3 runs to 14 residues. V shed 11 bases and J shed 5 bases, with 19 bases lying between them. The CDR3 DNA follows: TGCGCCCTTTTCAGACAGATGAAGAACAATGAGCAGTTCTTC. Protein product: CALFRQMKNNEQFF.

This chain uses TRBV19 with TRBJ1-5, with a weak D call TRBD1 (5 bases). There are 16 residues in the CDR3. Looked up from germline, CDR1 is LNHDA and CDR2 is SQIVND (reference sequence). Trimming removed 3 bases from V and 3 bases from J, with 15 bases in between. The CDR3 region is CASSIYRGDDNQPQHF. The CDR3 DNA reads TGTGCCAGTAGTATTTATCGGGGGGATGACAATCAGCCCCAGCATTTT.

This chain connects TRBV11-2 to TRBJ1-2, with 9 nucleotides matching TRBD1. The CDR3 is 15 amino acids. Germline trimming cut 5 bases from V and 4 bases from J; bases unmatched to any gene: 8. Germline V CDR1 and CDR2: SGHAT, FQNNGV. CDR3 sequence (DNA): TGTGCCAGCAGCCCGAGACAGGGGGATGGCTATGGCTACACCTTC. Translation: CASSPRQGDGYGYTF.

Many counts were recorded for this clone. The chain joins TRBV9 to TRBJ2-7, with TRBD1 matching over 8 bases. J was trimmed by 0 bases and V by 0 bases; bases with no gene match: 8. CDR1 and CDR2 from the germline V gene are SGDLS and YYNGEE. The CDR3 covers 17 residues. This chain's CDR3 is CASSVDPGQGSSYEQYF. CDR3 sequence (DNA): TGTGCCAGCAGCGTAGACCCAGGACAGGGAAGCTCCTACGAGCAGTACTTC.

The chain joins TRBV7-6 to TRBJ2-7, with 8 bases lining up with TRBD1. The trim removed 5 bases at V and 3 bases at J, leaving 12 bases unmatched. The V gene's germline CDR1 is SGHVS and CDR2 FNYEAQ. This CDR3 spans 16 amino acids. CDR3 bases: TGTGCCAGCAGCCCTGACTCGGGACAGGCCTTCTACGAGCAGTACTTC. The encoded protein is CASSPDSGQAFYEQYF.

The chain joins TRBV11-3 to TRBJ1-5, with D unclear. CDR1 is SGHNT and CDR2 is YENEEA in the germline V gene. This CDR3 region has 11 residues. V was pared by 5 bases and J by 9 bases, with 8 bases between. This chain's CDR3 is CASSPVWPQHF. Here the CDR3 DNA reads TGTGCCAGCAGCCCCGTTTGGCCCCAGCATTTT.

This clone was recorded a few times. The chain carries TRBV24-1 and TRBJ1-2; TRBD1 matches at 7 bases. Per germline, CDR1 KGHDR and CDR2 SFDVKD. Trimming took 7 bases from V and 6 from J; bases not matched to a gene: 7. This CDR3 has 13 amino acids. In DNA form, the CDR3 reads TGTGCCACCAGCAGACGGACAGGAGATGGCTACACCTTC. Amino acid sequence: CATSRRTGDGYTF.

The V and J genes are TRBV12-3 or TRBV12-4 and TRBJ1-2; TRBD1 might be the D (6 bases). The CDR3 is made up of 13 amino acids. V gave up 5 bases and J gave up 6 bases, with 13 bases separating them. CDR3 in DNA: TGTGCCAGCAGTACCACAGGGTGGAATGGCTACACCTTC. It translates to CASSTTGWNGYTF.

The chain joins TRBV24-1 to TRBJ1-2, with 8 bases identical to TRBD1. Trimming removed 9 bases from V and 8 bases from J; junction bases left unmatched: 7. Germline V lookup: CDR1 KGHDR, CDR2 SFDVKD. The CDR3 is 12 amino acids. CDR3 in amino acids: CATGQGSFGYTF. CDR3 nucleotide sequence: TGTGCCACCGGACAGGGATCTTTCGGCTACACCTTC.

The CDR3 region is CASSLGSFEQYF. CDR3 sequence (DNA): TGTGCCAGCAGCTTAGGGTCTTTCGAGCAGTACTTC. The chain recombines TRBV13 with TRBJ2-7; D gene ambiguous. The V end was cut by 0 bases, the J end by 6 bases, with 6 bases between. Looked up from germline, CDR1 is PRHDT and CDR2 is FYEKMQ (reference sequence). The CDR3 spans 12 residues.

The chain couples TRBV29-1 to TRBJ2-1; possibly TRBD2 for D (6 bases). There are 13 residues in the CDR3. The V end was cut by 8 bases, the J end by 0 bases, with 11 bases between. In germline, CDR1 is SQVTM, CDR2 ANQGSEA. CDR3 DNA sequence: TGCAGCTTTAGCGGAAGCTCCTACAATGAGCAGTTCTTC. Protein product: CSFSGSSYNEQFF.

The rearrangement joins TRBV7-8 to TRBJ2-2, with 11 positions matching TRBD2. This CDR3 spans 16 amino acids. The germline gives CDR1 SGHVS, CDR2 FQNEAQ. Germline trimming cut 3 bases from V and 5 bases from J; bases unmatched to any gene: 5. CDR3 loop: CASSFLVAGGTGELFF. CDR3 bases: TGTGCCAGCAGCTTTTTAGTAGCGGGAGGGACCGGGGAGCTGTTTTTT.

This clone was counted only a few times. The chain combines TRBV7-2 with TRBJ1-4; weak D call: TRBD1 (5 bases). Trimming removed 6 bases from V and 8 bases from J, with 7 bases in between. The CDR3 has 11 amino acids. CDR1 and CDR2 (germline): SGHTA, FQGNSA. Here the CDR3 reads CASRGGEKLFF. CDR3 coding DNA: TGTGCCAGCAGGGGGGGGGAAAAACTGTTTTTT.